This T cell receptor beta chain comes out of a study of beta chain features in type 1 diabetes (dated by TCRdb to the late 2010s). Broadly, across the study: Patients and healthy donors did not differ in mean age, gender distribution, total cell number or subset yield. A total of some 100,000,000 sorted cells were examined across all samples, and the number of cells per subset was strongly correlated with RNA yield. Regulatory and stem cell-like memory subsets were obtained from only 8 patients and about 8 healthy donors, while naive and central memory subsets were obtained from all 28 donors. The study compared TCRB repertoires of sorted circulating CD4+ T cell subsets between recently diagnosed type 1 diabetes patients and matched healthy donors.

The entire amount of isolated RNA was reverse transcribed using the High Capacity cDNA Reverse Transcription Kit, so the sequenced TCRB transcripts were expressed ones. Deep immunoSEQ sequencing was performed on naive, central memory and regulatory T cell samples, with an average of around 3.4 million total reads per sample. Sorted cells were lysed in RLT buffer and RNA was extracted with DNase-treated RNeasy Micro or Mini kits, depending on cell number. Each cell subset was processed separately to prevent cross-contamination, with patient and healthy donor samples processed together. Using the immunoSEQ multiplex PCR, TCRB sequences were amplified from cDNA into 87-bp fragments spanning the CDR3 region. Amplicons were sequenced on the Illumina HiSeq platform. In the original analysis: PCR bias was corrected computationally using synthetic template baselines, and reads within Hamming distance 2 were collapsed, with unmergeable singletons discarded. Reads were aligned against IMGT to assign V, D and J genes, CDR3 length and insertions or deletions at six rearrangement sites. Within each subset, clonotype counts were normalized to sorted cell number, after which true diversity and Gini coefficients were computed with the tcR R package. The overlap coefficient, calculated on TCRB nucleotide sequences, was used to quantify repertoire sharing. TCRdb obtained this table from immuneACCESS and retained in-frame rearrangements with V and J assigned. These tables miss some clones; where compared with another copy, unresolved V genes account for less than half of the shortfall, and the remainder is unexplained. V, J and clone size are taken as reported in that table, and D and trimming were inferred from the DNA itself. This sample gives nearly 350,000 clones in total; roughly 8% of them show up just once. The ten largest clonotypes hold 0.44% of the sample.

This clone was detected a few times. Its antigen has not been determined. A much more abundant neighbour one base away suggests this may be a read error. Results and caveats for the whole study, not just this receptor: Because the HLA sub-analyses included only small numbers of individuals, any influence of HLA type on TCRB rearrangement was left unresolved. Type 1 diabetes patients showed a moderate but significant shortening of TCRB CDR3 length in all four CD4+ subsets. Naive, central memory and regulatory TCRB repertoires appeared to be more similar among patients than among healthy donors. Fewer insertions and more nucleotide deletions at VDJ recombination sites were observed in patients with type 1 diabetes, implying thymic rearrangement abnormalities. Because cDNA was sequenced instead of genomic DNA, highly expressing activated cells could be over-represented, though the groups showed no difference in activation or CD3 levels. PCR might favor shorter templates, but patient and control samples were amplified and corrected together, so any skew would affect both groups equally.

V gives up 1 base and J gives up 3 bases, and the segment between their germline ends measures 5 bases. Based on the germline V gene, the CDR1 and CDR2 sequences are SGHDT and YYEEEE. The CDR3 runs 12 amino acids, cysteine and phenylalanine included. Here the CDR3 DNA is all that survives: 36 bases in frame from base 1. Each donor gave one peripheral blood draw, averaging approximately 0.12 L, which was collected into heparinised tubes. Using a panel that included CD45RO, CCR7, CD25, CD127, CD95 and CD27, naive, central memory, regulatory and stem cell-like memory CD4+ T cells were sorted on a BD FACSAria II. All sorted populations exceeded 98% purity. PBMCs were isolated right away by Lymphoprep density gradient centrifugation and were stained directly, without culture. So that batch effects would be minimized, each experiment stained and sorted samples in pairs, pairing one healthy donor with one patient.

This receptor was obtained from a woman under 30 in good health. The sample was central memory CD4+ T cells from blood. Rearrangement joined TRBV5-6 to TRBJ2-7, with the identity of the D gene unclear. CDR3 sequence: CASSLNIYEQYF. Read as DNA, the sequence is TGTGCCAGCAGCTTGAACATCTACGAGCAGTACTTC. Outside the CDR3, residues come from the reference TRBV5-6 and TRBJ2-7 proteins, so the full variable domain is: DAGVTQSPTHLIKTRGQQVTLRCSPKSGHDTVSWYQQALGQGPQFIFQYYEEEERQRGNFPDRFSGHQFPNYSSELNVNALLLGDSALYLCASSLNIYEQYFGPGTRLTVT.